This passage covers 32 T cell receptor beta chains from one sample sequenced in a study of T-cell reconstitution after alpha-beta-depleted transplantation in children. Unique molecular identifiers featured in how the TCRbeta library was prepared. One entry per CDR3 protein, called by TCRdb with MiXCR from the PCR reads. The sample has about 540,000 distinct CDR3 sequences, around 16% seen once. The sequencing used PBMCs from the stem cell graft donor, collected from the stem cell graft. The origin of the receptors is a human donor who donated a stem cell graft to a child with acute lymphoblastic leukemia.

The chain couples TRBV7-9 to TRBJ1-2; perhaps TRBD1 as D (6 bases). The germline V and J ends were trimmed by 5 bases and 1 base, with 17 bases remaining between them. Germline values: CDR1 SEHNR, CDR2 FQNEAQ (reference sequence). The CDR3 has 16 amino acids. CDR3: CASSLLGQIYNYGYTF. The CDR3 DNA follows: TGTGCCAGCAGCCTACTTGGACAGATTTATAACTATGGCTACACCTTC.

Here the CDR3 DNA reads TGTGCCTGGAGTGGCGGGGGTCCCACTGAAGCTTTCTTT. Translating gives CAWSGGGPTEAFF. V and J are TRBV30 and TRBJ1-1; D is possibly TRBD1 (5 bases). The CDR3 spans 13 residues. Deletions cut 1 base from V and 4 bases from J, with 10 bases between. Germline loops: CDR1 GTSNPN, CDR2 SVGIG (reference sequence).

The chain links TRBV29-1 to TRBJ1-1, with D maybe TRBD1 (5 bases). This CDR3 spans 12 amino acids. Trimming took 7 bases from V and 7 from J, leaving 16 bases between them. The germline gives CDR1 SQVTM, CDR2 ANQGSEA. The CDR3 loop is CSGHWGVGEAFF. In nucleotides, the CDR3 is TGCAGCGGTCATTGGGGGGTCGGTGAAGCTTTCTTT.

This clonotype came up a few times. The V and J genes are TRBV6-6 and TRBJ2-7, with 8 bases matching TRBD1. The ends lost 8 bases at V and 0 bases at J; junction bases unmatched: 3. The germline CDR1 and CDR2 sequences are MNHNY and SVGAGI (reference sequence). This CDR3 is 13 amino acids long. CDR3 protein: CASRGQDSYEQYF. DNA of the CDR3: TGTGCCAGCCGGGGACAGGACTCCTACGAGCAGTACTTC.

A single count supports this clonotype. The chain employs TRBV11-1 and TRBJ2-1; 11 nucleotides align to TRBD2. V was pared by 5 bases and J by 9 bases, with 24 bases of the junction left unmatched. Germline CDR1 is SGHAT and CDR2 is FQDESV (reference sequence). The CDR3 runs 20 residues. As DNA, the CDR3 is TGTGCCAGCAGCCCTCGTAGCGGGAGGGCGATCCAAAGGGGGACGGGTGAGCAGTTCTTC. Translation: CASSPRSGRAIQRGTGEQFF.

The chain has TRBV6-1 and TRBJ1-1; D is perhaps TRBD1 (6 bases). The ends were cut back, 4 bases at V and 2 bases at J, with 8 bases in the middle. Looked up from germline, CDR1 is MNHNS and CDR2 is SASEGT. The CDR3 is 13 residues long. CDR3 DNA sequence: TGTGCCAGCAGTGGACAGGAAAACACTGAAGCTTTCTTT. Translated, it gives CASSGQENTEAFF.

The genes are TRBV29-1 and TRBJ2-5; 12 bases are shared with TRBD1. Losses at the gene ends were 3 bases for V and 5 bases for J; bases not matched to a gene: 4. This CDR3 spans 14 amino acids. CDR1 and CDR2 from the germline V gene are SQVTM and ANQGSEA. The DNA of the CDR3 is TGCAGCGTTGATTGGGACAGGGGGCTTGAGACCCAGTACTTC. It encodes CSVDWDRGLETQYF.

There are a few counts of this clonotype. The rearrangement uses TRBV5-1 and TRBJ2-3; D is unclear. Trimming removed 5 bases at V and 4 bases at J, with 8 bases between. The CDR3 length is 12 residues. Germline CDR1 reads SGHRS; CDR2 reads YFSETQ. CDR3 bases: TGCGCCAGCAGAGGTGAATCAGATACGCAGTATTTT. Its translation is CASRGESDTQYF.

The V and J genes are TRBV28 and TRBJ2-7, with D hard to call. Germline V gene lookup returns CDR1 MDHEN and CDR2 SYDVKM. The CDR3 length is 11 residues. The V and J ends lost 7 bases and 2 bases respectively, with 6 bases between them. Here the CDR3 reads CASMTAYEQYF. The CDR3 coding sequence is TGTGCCAGCATGACTGCCTACGAGCAGTACTTC. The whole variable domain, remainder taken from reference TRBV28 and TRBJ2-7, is DVKVTQSSRYLVKRTGEKVFLECVQDMDHENMFWYRQDPGLGLRLIYFSYDVKMKEKGDIPEGYSVSREKKERFSLILESASTNQTSMYLCASMTAYEQYFGPGTRLTVT.

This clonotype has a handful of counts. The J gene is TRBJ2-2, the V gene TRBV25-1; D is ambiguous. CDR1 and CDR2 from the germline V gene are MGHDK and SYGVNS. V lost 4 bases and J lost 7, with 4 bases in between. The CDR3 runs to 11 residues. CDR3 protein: CASSVYGELFF. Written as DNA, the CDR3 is TGTGCCAGCAGTGTGTACGGGGAGCTGTTTTTT.

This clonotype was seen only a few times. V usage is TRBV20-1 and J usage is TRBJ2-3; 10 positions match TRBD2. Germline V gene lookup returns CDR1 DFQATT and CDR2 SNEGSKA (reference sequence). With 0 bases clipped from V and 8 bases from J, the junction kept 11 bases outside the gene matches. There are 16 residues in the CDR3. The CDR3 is CSARDPAGGKAGTQYF. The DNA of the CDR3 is TGCAGTGCTAGAGATCCAGCGGGAGGGAAGGCGGGTACGCAGTATTTT.

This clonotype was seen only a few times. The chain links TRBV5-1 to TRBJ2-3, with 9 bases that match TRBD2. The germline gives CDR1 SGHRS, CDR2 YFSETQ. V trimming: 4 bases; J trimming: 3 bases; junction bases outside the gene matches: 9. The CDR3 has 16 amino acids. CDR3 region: CASSPTLAGSTDTQYF. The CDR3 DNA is TGCGCCAGCAGCCCTACGCTAGCGGGATCTACAGATACGCAGTATTTT.

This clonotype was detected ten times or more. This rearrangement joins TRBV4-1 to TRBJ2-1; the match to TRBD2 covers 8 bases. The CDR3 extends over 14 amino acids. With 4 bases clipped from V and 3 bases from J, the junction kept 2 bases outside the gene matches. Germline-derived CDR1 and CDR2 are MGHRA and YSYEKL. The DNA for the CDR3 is TGCGCCAGCAGCCCGGGGACTAGCTACAATGAGCAGTTCTTC. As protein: CASSPGTSYNEQFF.

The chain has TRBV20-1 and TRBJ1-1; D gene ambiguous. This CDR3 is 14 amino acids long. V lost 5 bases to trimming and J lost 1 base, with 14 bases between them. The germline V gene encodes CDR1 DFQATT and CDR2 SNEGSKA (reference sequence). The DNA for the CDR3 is TGCAGTGCTGACAAAGGGCAGCGGAACACTGAAGCTTTCTTT. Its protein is CSADKGQRNTEAFF.

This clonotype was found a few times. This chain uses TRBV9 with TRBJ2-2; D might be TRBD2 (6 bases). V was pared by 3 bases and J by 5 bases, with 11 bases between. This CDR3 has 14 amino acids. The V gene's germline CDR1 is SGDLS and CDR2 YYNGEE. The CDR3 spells CASSEGAGTGELFF. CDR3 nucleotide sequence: TGTGCCAGCAGCGAAGGGGCGGGAACCGGGGAGCTGTTTTTT.

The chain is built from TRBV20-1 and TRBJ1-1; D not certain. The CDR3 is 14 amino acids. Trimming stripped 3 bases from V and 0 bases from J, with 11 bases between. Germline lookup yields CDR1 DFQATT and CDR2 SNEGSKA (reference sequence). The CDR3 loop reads CSASAGRMNTEAFF. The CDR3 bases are TGCAGTGCTAGTGCCGGGAGAATGAACACTGAAGCTTTCTTT.

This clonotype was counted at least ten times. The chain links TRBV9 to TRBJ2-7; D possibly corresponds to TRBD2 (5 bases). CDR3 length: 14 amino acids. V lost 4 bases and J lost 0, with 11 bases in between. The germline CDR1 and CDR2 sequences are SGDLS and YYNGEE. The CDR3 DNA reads TGTGCCAGCAGCCAGAGGGAGAGCTCCTACGAGCAGTACTTC. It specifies CASSQRESSYEQYF.

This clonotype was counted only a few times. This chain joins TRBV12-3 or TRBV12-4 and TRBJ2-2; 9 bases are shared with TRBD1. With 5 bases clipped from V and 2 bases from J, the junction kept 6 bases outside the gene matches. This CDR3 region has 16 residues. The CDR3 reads CASSHGQGPNTGELFF. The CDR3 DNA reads TGTGCCAGCAGTCACGGACAGGGGCCAAACACCGGGGAGCTGTTTTTT.

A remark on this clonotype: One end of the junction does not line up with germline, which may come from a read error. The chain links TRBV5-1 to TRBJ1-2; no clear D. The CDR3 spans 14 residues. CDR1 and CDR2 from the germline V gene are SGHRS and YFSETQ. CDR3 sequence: CASSPNSPLYGYSF. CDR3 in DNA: TGCGCCAGCAGCCCAAACAGCCCCCTCTATGGCTACTCCTTC.

The CDR3 bases are TGCAGCGTTGAAAACCAGAGGGGACAGACCCAGTACTTC. Translation: CSVENQRGQTQYF. The V gene is TRBV29-1, the J gene TRBJ2-5; D assignment may be TRBD1 or TRBD2 (5 bases each). With 2 bases removed from V and 6 bases from J, the gap between germline ends came to 13 bases. The CDR3 has 13 residues. Per the germline V gene, CDR1 is SQVTM and CDR2 is ANQGSEA.

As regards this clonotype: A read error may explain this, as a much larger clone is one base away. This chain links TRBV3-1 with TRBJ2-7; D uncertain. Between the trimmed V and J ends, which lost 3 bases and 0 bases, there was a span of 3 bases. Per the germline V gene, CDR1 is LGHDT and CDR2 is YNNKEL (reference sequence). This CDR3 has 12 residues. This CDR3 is CASSHTSYEQYF. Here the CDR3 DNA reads TGTGCCAGCAGCCACACCTCCTACGAGCAGTACTTC.

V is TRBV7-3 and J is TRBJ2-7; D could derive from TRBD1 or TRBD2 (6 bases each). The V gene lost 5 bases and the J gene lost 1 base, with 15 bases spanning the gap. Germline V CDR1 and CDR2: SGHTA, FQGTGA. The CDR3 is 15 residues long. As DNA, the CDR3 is TGTGCCAGCAGCCCGATCGGAGGGGGGTCCTACGAGCAGTACTTC. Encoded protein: CASSPIGGGSYEQYF. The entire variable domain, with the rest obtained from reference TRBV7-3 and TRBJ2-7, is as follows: GAGVSQTPSNKVTEKGKYVELRCDPISGHTALYWYRQSLGQGPEFLIYFQGTGAADDSGLPNDRFFAVRPEGSVSTLKIQRTERGDSAVYLCASSPIGGGSYEQYFGPGTRLTVT.

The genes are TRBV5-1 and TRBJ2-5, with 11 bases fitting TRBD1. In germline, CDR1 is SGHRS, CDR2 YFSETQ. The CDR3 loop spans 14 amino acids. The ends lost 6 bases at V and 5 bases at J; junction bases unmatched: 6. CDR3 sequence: CASTWTGGAETQYF. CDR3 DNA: TGCGCCAGCACCTGGACAGGGGGCGCGGAGACCCAGTACTTC.

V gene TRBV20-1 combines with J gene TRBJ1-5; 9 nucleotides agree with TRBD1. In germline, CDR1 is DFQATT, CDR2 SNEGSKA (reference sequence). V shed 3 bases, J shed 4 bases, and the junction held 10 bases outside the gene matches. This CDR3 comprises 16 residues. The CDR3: CSASGGTGKGNQPQHF. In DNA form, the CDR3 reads TGCAGTGCTAGCGGCGGGACAGGGAAAGGGAATCAGCCCCAGCATTTT.

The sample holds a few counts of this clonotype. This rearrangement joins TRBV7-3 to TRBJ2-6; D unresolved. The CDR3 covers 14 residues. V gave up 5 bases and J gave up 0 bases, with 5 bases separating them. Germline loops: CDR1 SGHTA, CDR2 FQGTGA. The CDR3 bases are TGTGCCAGCAGCGCTAGCTCTGGGGCCAACGTCCTGACTTTC. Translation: CASSASSGANVLTF.

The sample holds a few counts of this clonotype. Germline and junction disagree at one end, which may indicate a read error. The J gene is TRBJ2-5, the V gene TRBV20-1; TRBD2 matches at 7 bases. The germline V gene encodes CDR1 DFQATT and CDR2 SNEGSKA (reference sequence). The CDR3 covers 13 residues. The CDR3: CSARAGLQETQYF. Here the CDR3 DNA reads TGCAGTGCGAGAGCGGGGTTACAAGAGACCCAGTACTTC.

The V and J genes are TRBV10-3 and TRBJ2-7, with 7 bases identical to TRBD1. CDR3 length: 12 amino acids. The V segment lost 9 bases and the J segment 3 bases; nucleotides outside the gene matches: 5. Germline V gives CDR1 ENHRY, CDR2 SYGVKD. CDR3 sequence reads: CAMADRLYEQYF. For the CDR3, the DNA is TGTGCCATGGCGGACAGGCTCTACGAGCAGTACTTC.

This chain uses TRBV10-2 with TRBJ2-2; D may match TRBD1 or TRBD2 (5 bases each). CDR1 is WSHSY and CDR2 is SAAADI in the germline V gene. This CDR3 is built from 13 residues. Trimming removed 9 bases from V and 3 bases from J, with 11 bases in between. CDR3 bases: TGCGCCAGAGGGGCGGGTGACACCGGGGAGCTGTTTTTT. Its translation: CARGAGDTGELFF.

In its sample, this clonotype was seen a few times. The CDR3 DNA reads as TGTGCCAGCAGTTCACGACAGGGGGCGAGCACAGATACGCAGTATTTT. Residues: CASSSRQGASTDTQYF. The chain carries TRBV12-3 or TRBV12-4 and TRBJ2-3, with 10 positions matching TRBD1. Trimming cost V 4 bases and J 0 bases; bases outside gene matches: 4. This CDR3 contains 16 residues.

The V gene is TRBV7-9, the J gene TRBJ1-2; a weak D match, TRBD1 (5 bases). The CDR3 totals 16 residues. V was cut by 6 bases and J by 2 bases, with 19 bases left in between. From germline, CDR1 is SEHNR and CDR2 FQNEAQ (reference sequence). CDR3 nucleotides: TGTGCCAGCAGTTTGTACACAGGACGGAGAAACTATGGCTACACCTTC. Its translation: CASSLYTGRRNYGYTF.

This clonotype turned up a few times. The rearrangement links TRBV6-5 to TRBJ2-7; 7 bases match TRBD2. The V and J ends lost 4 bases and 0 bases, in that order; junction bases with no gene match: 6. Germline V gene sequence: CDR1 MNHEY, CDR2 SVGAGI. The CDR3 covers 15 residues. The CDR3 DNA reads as TGTGCCAGCAGTTCGGGGGGTGGAGGCTCCTACGAGCAGTACTTC. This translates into CASSSGGGGSYEQYF.

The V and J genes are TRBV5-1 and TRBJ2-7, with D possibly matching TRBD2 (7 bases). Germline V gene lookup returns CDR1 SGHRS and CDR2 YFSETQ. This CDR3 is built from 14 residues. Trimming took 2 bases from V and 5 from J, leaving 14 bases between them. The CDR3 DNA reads TGCGCCAGCAGCTTCGCAGGGGAGGGGGACGAGCAGTACTTC. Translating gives CASSFAGEGDEQYF.